This T cell receptor (beta chain) was identified in a study of blood T cell repertoires in COVID-19. Study summary: The samples span acute and convalescent COVID-19 from the United States, Italy and Spain. PBMCs, B-cell-depleted T cells, or T cells were the source of the cDNA or gDNA that made up the material.

CDR3 length equals 18 residues. CDR1 MDHEN and CDR2 SYDVKM come from the germline V gene. Per the authors' pipeline: Reference gene primers were amplified, and this amplification served to estimate nucleated cell counts. Sequenced by immunoSEQ multiplex PCR; TCRdb stores in-frame clones only, minus some. D and trimming come from the DNA, and the V and J calls and clone size come from that table. The table records tens of thousands of clones, over 70% of them present only once. To note about this clone: At one end, the junction sequence differs from germline, possibly due to a read error.

The source is an elderly man with acute or convalescent COVID-19. The chain uses TRBV28 and TRBJ2-4; 10 positions agree with TRBD2. The specimen sequenced was peripheral blood. The CDR3 bases are TGTGCCAGTAGCAACCCATTAAGCGGGAGGGTGGGGGGAAACATCCAGTACTTC. Protein product: CASSNPLSGRVGGNIQYF.